The text below deals with one T cell receptor beta chain. The table lists this clonotype with a few counts. Its antigen is unknown. There are no base qualities to consult, and no much larger clone falls within one base. For this chain, trimming is 2 bases at the V end and 5 bases at the J end, and the number of junction bases without a gene match is 11. The CDR3, from cysteine to phenylalanine, totals 16 residues. Only the CDR3 DNA is retained, 48 bases long and in frame from the first base. The germline V gene encodes CDR1 SGHVS and CDR2 FQNEAQ. Library preparation used RT-PCR. The data were produced on a NextSeq 550. TCRdb reran the public reads through fastp at Q25 and MiXCR, keeping productive beta chains. CDR3 protein duplicates are merged, each entry listing the most common genes and DNA. For this sample the table gives 150,000 to 250,000 distinct CDR3 sequences, of which less than 45% were detected only once. 33% of the sample goes to the ten largest clones.

The data belong to a study of patients and donors after allogeneic stem cell transplantation (TCRdb year 2020). The rearranged chain carries TRBV7-8 and TRBJ1-1; 7 central nucleotides agree with TRBD1. This TCR was recovered from a human donor who was either an allogeneic HSCT recipient or a stem cell or donor lymphocyte infusion donor (not recorded which). It is not recorded whose cells these are; they may come from a transplant donor. Sequencing used blood, either unsorted or a sorted T cell fraction (not recorded which). The DNA is TGTGCCAGCAGCTTATGGCGGGCAGGGGGAAGGACTGAAGCTTTCTTT. It encodes CASSLWRAGGRTEAFF. When the CDR3 is completed using the reference TRBV7-8 and TRBJ1-1 genes on either side, the full variable domain is GAGVSQSPRYKVAKRGQDVALRCDPISGHVSLFWYQQALGQGPEFLTYFQNEAQLDKSGLPSDRFFAERPEGSVSTLKIQRTQQEDSAVYLCASSLWRAGGRTEAFFGQGTRLTVV.